This T cell receptor (beta chain) was identified during a study of cytomegalovirus exposure and HLA in healthy donors (dated by TCRdb to between 2016 and 2019). A note on the overall study: According to an earlier analysis of around 600 of the donors, roughly 180 million T cells yielded approximately 120 million unique TCR beta sequences and about 300 Gb of sequence data. The aim of the study was to test whether cataloging public T cell receptors could identify signatures of past pathogen exposure. An earlier analysis of 587 of the donors applied high-throughput TCR beta sequencing to assess whether each TCR beta V gene segment acted as functional or pseudogenic. The study combined high-throughput TCR immunosequencing, statistical association of individual TCRs with disease status, and machine learning to predict cytomegalovirus infection status. A separate validation cohort of 90 to 150 different subjects was used in addition to the approximately 700-subject first cohort. Across about 380 genotyped donors of the cohort, an average of about 240,000 unique TCR beta nucleotide sequences per donor were sequenced, and 15% to 20% of those sequences were non-productive. A later genetic analysis used genome-wide SNP genotypes for about 65% of the roughly 700 donors, treating that subset as a discovery cohort. Donor age, sex, ethnicity and CMV serostatus were collected together with the repertoire data. An early release covering more than 500 HLA-typed donors comprised approximately 290 gigabases of sequencing data and approximately 80 million unique TCR sequences. Of the 300 to 400 genotyped donors, about 84% fell in the genetic ancestry cluster associated with self-reported Caucasian donors. The T cell repertoires of around 670 subjects were profiled by immunosequencing and related to cytomegalovirus serostatus. Several DR-DQ haplotypes were treated as single units for association and clustering because of strong linkage in the cohort. Rather than drawing on any new phenotypic data, the later analysis identified candidate immune exposures from TCR beta sequences and the way those sequences occurred across donors. Both class I and class II loci were covered by HLA typing, at four-digit resolution. Typing coverage varied by locus: about 629-630 donors for A, B, C, DRB1 and DQB1; more than 500 for DQA1; about 600 for DPA1; about 450 for DPB1. To study patterns of TCR occurrence, a later analysis re-analyzed previously published TCR beta repertoires from 666 donors and added high-resolution HLA genotyping. Every discovery cohort repertoire had been produced on one sequencing platform.

Concerning this clone: This clone's antigen is unknown. Qualities for individual bases were not recorded, and no much larger clone is one base off.

For CDR1 and CDR2, the germline V gene lists SGHDN and FVKESK. Here V drops 1 base and J drops 4 bases, and the junction holds 1 base not matched to any gene. The CDR3 runs 14 residues from the cysteine to the phenylalanine. This entry keeps only the CDR3 DNA: 42 bases, framed from base 1. The cohort comprised 666 healthy bone marrow donors. All cohort members were sampled while nominally healthy, although unrecorded immune exposures were likely present. The donor tested CMV seropositive, placing the donor among the 310 or so seropositive members of the cohort. Each donor provided a peripheral blood sample, and peripheral blood mononuclear cells were used for TCR beta sequencing. The Qiagen DNeasy Blood Extraction Kit was used to extract genomic DNA from the blood cell samples. General study outcomes and caveats: Most TCR sequences were seen in very few donors, while some public TCRs were found in many individuals. According to a later analysis, most CMV-associated TCR beta chains appeared to be HLA-restricted, and the HLA associations seemed to be driven largely by CMV exposure. According to the authors, the approach could potentially be generalized to other disease states and immunological phenotypes. A cluster of highly shared sequence variants was judged likely to be a technical artifact of the sequencing pipeline. The classifier was reported to diagnose cytomegalovirus status with high specificity and sensitivity in both the original and validation cohorts. A few of the identified cytomegalovirus-associated TCR beta chains were confirmed in vitro to be specific for cytomegalovirus antigens. This cohort had only TCR beta chains sequenced, and the lack of alpha or paired-chain data limited which features could be detected. In a later genetic analysis, fewer N-insertions in productive TCRs were reported among donors in an Asian-associated ancestry cluster than the roughly 640-donor mean. Because the 87-base-pair reads could not distinguish some IMGT-functional V segments, including TRBV6-2 and TRBV6-3, those segments were excluded. Because some donors lacked HLA typing at each locus, the association tests relied only on the typed subset. When HLA alleles, especially DR and DQ, strongly co-occurred, attributing TCR associations to individual alleles was difficult. The presence/absence analyses assumed that sequencing depth was roughly uniform across donors, and that assumption may not be true. A later analysis found that TCR association rates varied across HLA loci, with DRB1 alleles showing the most associated TCRs and HLA-C alleles the fewest. Linkage disequilibrium might explain the correlated functional status among segregating V segments, but an unknown experimental factor could not be excluded. V-gene and J-gene trimming of TCR beta chains was associated with a missense DCLRE1C variant in a later genetic analysis, and the association was replicated in an independent cohort. The study listed 164 TCR beta chains as associated with cytomegalovirus. CMV serostatus was the only immune exposure information available for the cohort. A later analysis found that HLA-associated TCR beta chains were more clonally expanded and had lower generation probabilities than equally common non-associated chains. Specific HLA alleles were associated with around 18,000 TCR beta sequences at a false discovery rate of 0.05 in a later analysis. Several of the top co-occurrence clusters appeared to be linked to parvovirus B19, influenza, CMV and Epstein-Barr virus, according to a later analysis. A further reported finding was that TCR beta sequences accurately predicted the HLA-A and HLA-B alleles for most subjects in the first cohort. In an earlier analysis of about 600 of the donors, most TCR beta V segments appeared in productive rearrangements about 87% or about 30% of the time, broadly matching IMGT annotations. Seventeen rarely observed V segments, including chromosome 9 orphons, were excluded from the earlier analysis of approximately 500 of the donors because counts were too low.

Libraries were built with the immunoSEQ multiplex PCR assay. The multiplex PCR relied on a mix of 60 forward primers for TCR Vbeta segments and 13 reverse primers for TCR Jbeta segments. The CDR3 region of rearranged TCR beta genes was amplified from genomic DNA with a multiplex PCR assay. The amplified TCR beta libraries were sequenced on the Illumina HiSeq System as 87-base-pair reads. Per the source publication's procedure: A later analysis tallied some 79 million unique TCR beta chains across the 666 repertoires, and approximately 11 million of those chains were shared by two or more donors. To remove PCR and sequencing errors, raw reads were error-corrected and collapsed into unique sequences using a nearest-neighbor algorithm that merged closely related sequences. To assign V, D and J gene segments, CDR3 sequences were aligned to IMGT reference sequences. For a sequence to be retained, a match of at least six nucleotides to both a V gene segment and a J gene segment was required. A rearrangement was called productive if the CDR3 had no stop codons and remained in frame with V and J, and every other rearrangement was called non-productive. CDR3 was defined by IMGT convention, running from the second conserved V-encoded cysteine to the conserved J-encoded phenylalanine. The earlier analysis of approximately 590 of the donors excluded any sequence lacking an unambiguous match to a single V gene segment. An earlier analysis of about 590 of the donors classified V segments as functional when productive rearrangements were above 56.7% and as segregating when the standard deviation between donors was above 5%. To diagnose cytomegalovirus status from the catalog of TCR beta chain sequences, a statistical classification framework was built. V and J gene assignment, in a later analysis, came from comparing TCR nucleotide sequences with IMGT/GENE-DB human TR gene sequences. Using the TCRdist pipeline, a later analysis assigned CDR3 sequences along with most-parsimonious VDJ recombination scenarios. A later analysis defined each TCR beta chain by its CDR3 amino acid sequence plus V-gene family, and excluded reads lacking a unique V-gene family. A later analysis removed 550 to 700 highly shared, low-generation-probability nucleotide sequences to deal with suspected cross-contamination and a sequencing artifact. For each public chain, a later analysis derived a clonal expansion index from normalized ranks of inferred template counts within each repertoire. In a later analysis, generation probabilities were computed using a VDJ recombination model fitted to out-of-frame rearrangements, and the results were checked against IGoR. Hypergeometric tests were used in a later analysis to score TCR-TCR, TCR-HLA and TCR-CMV co-occurrence, with a repertoire-size bias correction applied to the TCR pairs. In a later analysis, false discovery rates were estimated by permuting HLA or CMV assignments 20 times. A later analysis grouped co-occurring TCRs with DBSCAN, adding TCRdist sequence similarity when clustering within HLA-allele-positive subsets. Repertoires with fewer than 30,000 or more than 120,000 public chains were left out of co-occurrence clustering, as were about 5 repertoires with anomalous nucleotide sharing. TCRdb mirrors the immuneACCESS table, restricted to in-frame sequences. Some clones are absent from its copies; in checked studies, under half trace to an unresolved V gene, and the reason for the others is unknown. V, J and clone size reflect that table, while D and trimming were determined from the DNA. This sample is represented by roughly 100,000 clones; less than 85% of them were singletons. Around 5% of the sample is in the top ten clones.

The material sequenced was PBMCs. The TCR was taken from a woman younger than 35 in good health and CMV-seropositive. The chain is encoded by TRBV14 joined to TRBJ1-3; the junction holds 7 bases that match TRBD1. The CDR3 here reads CASSQVGQGNTIYF. The bases read TGTGCCAGCAGCCAAGTGGGACAGGGAAACACCATATATTTT.